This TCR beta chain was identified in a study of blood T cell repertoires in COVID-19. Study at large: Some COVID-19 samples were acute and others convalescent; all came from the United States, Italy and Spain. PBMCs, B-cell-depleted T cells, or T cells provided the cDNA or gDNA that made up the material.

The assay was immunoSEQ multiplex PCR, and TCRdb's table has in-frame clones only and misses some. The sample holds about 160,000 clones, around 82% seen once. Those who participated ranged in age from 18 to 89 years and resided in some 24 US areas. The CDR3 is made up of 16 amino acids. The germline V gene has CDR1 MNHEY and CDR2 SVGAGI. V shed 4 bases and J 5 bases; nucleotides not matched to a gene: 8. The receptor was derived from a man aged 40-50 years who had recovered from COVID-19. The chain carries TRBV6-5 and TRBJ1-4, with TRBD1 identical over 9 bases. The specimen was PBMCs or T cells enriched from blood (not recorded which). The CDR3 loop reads CASSSHYRGLNEKLFF. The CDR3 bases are TGTGCCAGCAGTTCCCACTACAGGGGGCTCAATGAAAAACTGTTTTTT.